The sequence of this T cell receptor (beta chain) was determined in a study of T cell responses to AZD1222 COVID-19 vaccine. Study-level findings and limits: Increases in Spike-specific TCR breadth and depth were seen after two AZD1222 doses. Donor demographics were predominantly white British with a female majority; clonal diversity may be underestimated. Baseline serostatus was positive in only a handful of AZD1222 recipients. At 160-218 and 743-854, vaccine-associated CD4 TCRs were dominant, and they spanned spike.

Germline V gene sequence: CDR1 LNHDA, CDR2 SQIVND (reference sequence). Trimming pared 2 bases from V and 1 base from J, leaving 11 bases between. There are 15 residues in the CDR3. The method was immunoSEQ multiplex PCR; TCRdb's version includes in-frame clones alone and lacks a portion of them. The repertoire holds about 48,000 clones, with around nine tenths as singletons. Worth noting for this clone: The antigen remains unidentified.

This TCR derives from an adult who received the AZD1222 COVID-19 vaccine. The sequences come from peripheral blood, collected 28 days after the second AZD1222 dose. V usage is TRBV19 and J usage is TRBJ2-5; D not certain. The CDR3 here is CASSIFASLQETQYF. For the CDR3, the DNA is TGTGCCAGTAGTATATTTGCCAGCCTCCAAGAGACCCAGTACTTC.